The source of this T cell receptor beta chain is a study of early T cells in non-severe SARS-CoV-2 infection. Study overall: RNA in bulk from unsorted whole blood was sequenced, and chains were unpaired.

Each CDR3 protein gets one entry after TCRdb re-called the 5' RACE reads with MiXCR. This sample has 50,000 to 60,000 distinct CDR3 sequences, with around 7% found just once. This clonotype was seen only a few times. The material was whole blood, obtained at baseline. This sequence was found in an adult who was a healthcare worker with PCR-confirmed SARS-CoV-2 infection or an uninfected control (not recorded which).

The CDR3 reads CASSPKRREGETQYF. CDR3 DNA sequence: TGTGCCAGCTCACCGAAACGTAGGGAGGGAGAGACCCAGTACTTC. The rearrangement uses TRBV18 and TRBJ2-5, with 7 bases matching TRBD2. CDR1 is KGHSH and CDR2 is LQKENI in the germline V gene. Trimming at V came to 3 bases and at J to 4 bases, leaving 8 bases not matched to a gene. The CDR3 consists of 15 residues.